This record concerns one T cell receptor beta chain sequence. The antigen remains undetermined. Thawed PBMCs were FACS-sorted into unstimulated CD4+CD25+CD127- regulatory T cells, CD4+CD25- non-regulatory cells, CD4 and CD8 cells. Assay: immunoSEQ multiplex PCR; the TCRdb copy retains only in-frame clones and omits some. Altogether fewer than 65,000 clones are present, 70% to 90% being singletons, with the ten largest covering approximately 2.3%. The sample is drawn from a study of Tregs in tolerant kidney transplant recipients. Study observations and caveats: Nucleotide sequences could not be compared across some patients' samples due to primer changes. The most relevant donor-specific Treg TCRbeta repertoire apparently came from expansion with activated donor B cells.

This sample comprised Tregs from blood, obtained before the transplant. This TCR came from a human donor who received a combined kidney and bone marrow transplant.

CDR3 DNA: TGTGCCAGCAGAGACGACAGGGAATTGGCCTACGAGCAGTACTTC. Encoded protein: CASRDDRELAYEQYF. This chain connects TRBV6-5 to TRBJ2-7; 7 bases match TRBD1. This CDR3 is 15 amino acids long. Germline trimming cut 6 bases from V and 2 bases from J; bases unmatched to any gene: 10. Germline assignment: CDR1 MNHEY and CDR2 SVGAGI.